This passage covers 31 T cell receptor beta chains from one sample sequenced in a study of T-cell reconstitution after alpha-beta-depleted transplantation in children. As it was prepared, the TCRbeta library received unique molecular identifiers. TCRdb re-analysed the PCR reads in MiXCR, keeping a single row per CDR3 protein. The table has some 200,000 distinct CDR3 sequences, roughly 9.1% seen once. The specimen comprised PBMCs, mostly from graft donor cells, sampled 360 days after TCRalphabeta/CD19-depleted stem cell transplant. The receptors shown here come from a male patient aged 2 to 9 who had a stem cell transplant for acute myeloid leukemia, so the T cells may come from the graft donor.

This chain joins TRBV10-3 and TRBJ2-2; 11 bases match TRBD2. This CDR3 contains 18 residues. Per the germline V gene, CDR1 is ENHRY and CDR2 is SYGVKD. Trimming at V came to 4 bases and at J to 1 base, leaving 8 bases not matched to a gene. CDR3 loop: CAISVDLAGGLNTGELFF. The CDR3 DNA reads TGTGCCATCAGTGTTGATCTAGCGGGGGGCCTGAACACCGGGGAGCTGTTTTTT.

This clonotype was observed at least ten times. The rearrangement links TRBV20-1 to TRBJ2-7; perhaps TRBD1 as D (6 bases). V lost 6 bases, J lost 1 base, and 16 bases lay in between. The germline V gene encodes CDR1 DFQATT and CDR2 SNEGSKA (reference sequence). The CDR3 has 14 residues. DNA for the CDR3: TGCAGTGCGAGCAAACTACAGGGATCCTACGAGCAGTACTTC. Translating gives CSASKLQGSYEQYF.

The chain uses TRBV7-8 and TRBJ2-3; 8 bases line up with TRBD1. This CDR3 has 13 residues. V lost 4 bases and J lost 10; bases outside the gene matches: 7. The V gene's germline CDR1 is SGHVS and CDR2 FQNEAQ. The CDR3 nucleotides are TGTGCCAGCAGCTCAAAGGGACAGGTCGCGCAGTATTTT. This encodes CASSSKGQVAQYF.

The chain combines TRBV21-1 with TRBJ2-7; the DNA was not used to check the table's D call, TRBD2. TRBV21-1 is assigned pseudogene status. CDR3 length: 13 residues. CDR3 protein: CASSKGGEYEQYF. The CDR3 DNA follows: TGTGCCAGCAGCAAAGGCGGGGAGTACGAGCAGTACTTC.

The CDR3 reads CASSDSGLSGRAETQYF. The CDR3 coding sequence is TGTGCCAGCAGTGACTCGGGACTCAGCGGGAGAGCGGAGACCCAGTACTTC. V and J are TRBV6-4 and TRBJ2-5, with 8 bases matching TRBD2. The germline V gene encodes CDR1 MRHNA and CDR2 SNTAGT. CDR3 size: 17 residues. V gave up 0 bases and J gave up 5 bases; unmatched junction bases: 11.

Only a few counts were recorded for this clonotype. The genes are TRBV20-1 and TRBJ2-7, with TRBD2 identical over 11 bases. With V trimmed by 3 bases and J by 6 bases, 7 bases remained unmatched. There are 14 residues in the CDR3. CDR1 and CDR2 (germline): DFQATT, SNEGSKA (reference sequence). The CDR3 here is CSARGLAGGAEQYF. CDR3 DNA: TGCAGTGCTAGGGGGCTAGCGGGAGGAGCCGAGCAGTACTTC.

This clonotype appeared many times. Here the CDR3 DNA reads TGCGCCAGCAGCTTTAGACAGGGTACCACTGAAGCTTTCTTT. Amino acid sequence: CASSFRQGTTEAFF. The genes are TRBV5-1 and TRBJ1-1, with 7 positions matching TRBD1. This CDR3 is built from 14 residues. The V gene end was trimmed by 2 bases and the J gene end by 4 bases; junction bases not matched to a gene: 5. Germline-derived CDR1 and CDR2 are SGHRS and YFSETQ.

This clonotype has ten or more counts. The V and J genes are TRBV7-6 and TRBJ1-1; the D is unclear. The V end lost 0 bases, the J end lost 6 bases, and 8 bases lay between the germline ends. CDR1 SGHVS and CDR2 FNYEAQ come from the germline V gene. This CDR3 has 13 residues. The CDR3 loop is CASSLAGSSEAFF. DNA for the CDR3: TGTGCCAGCAGCTTAGCTGGGAGTTCTGAAGCTTTCTTT.

In this sample, this clonotype turned up a few times. The chain carries TRBV12-3 or TRBV12-4 and TRBJ2-6; tentatively, D is TRBD1 (5 bases). V was cut by 1 base and J by 3 bases, with 13 bases left in between. This CDR3 has 17 amino acids. CDR3 sequence reads: CASSLVGARDGANVLTF. In DNA, the CDR3 is TGTGCCAGCAGTTTAGTTGGGGCGAGAGATGGGGCCAACGTCCTGACTTTC.

V is TRBV5-1 and J is TRBJ2-5; the D gene is possibly TRBD2 (6 bases). The V and J ends lost 2 bases and 1 base respectively, with 15 bases between them. The germline V gene has CDR1 SGHRS and CDR2 YFSETQ. This CDR3 has 16 amino acids. The CDR3 reads CASSFNTGEGQETQYF. For the CDR3, the DNA is TGCGCCAGCAGCTTTAATACGGGAGAGGGCCAAGAGACCCAGTACTTC.

This clonotype has at least ten counts. This chain links TRBV20-1 with TRBJ1-6, with 9 bases that match TRBD1. The CDR3 spans 15 residues. V trimming: 6 bases; J trimming: 9 bases; junction bases outside the gene matches: 12. The V gene's germline CDR1 is DFQATT and CDR2 SNEGSKA (reference sequence). CDR3 DNA: TGCAGTGCCCTAGAGTGGGACAGGGATACTTCACCCCTCCACTTT. Protein sequence: CSALEWDRDTSPLHF.

This clonotype was counted only a few times. The V gene is TRBV12-3 or TRBV12-4, the J gene TRBJ1-1, with D unresolved. This CDR3 comprises 16 residues. Trimming cost V 2 bases and J 0 bases, with 13 bases left between them. CDR3 protein: CASSLFPGVMNTEAFF. The CDR3 coding sequence is TGTGCCAGCAGTTTATTCCCAGGTGTAATGAACACTGAAGCTTTCTTT.

This clonotype occurred many times. The chain has TRBV5-1 and TRBJ2-7, with TRBD2 identical over 15 bases. The CDR3 totals 17 residues. The germline V gene encodes CDR1 SGHRS and CDR2 YFSETQ. V trimming: 2 bases; J trimming: 0 bases; junction bases outside the gene matches: 3. The CDR3 spells CASSFGLAGGSSYEQYF. In DNA form, the CDR3 reads TGCGCCAGCAGCTTTGGACTAGCGGGAGGGAGCTCCTACGAGCAGTACTTC.

This clonotype was detected a few times. This chain's CDR3 is CASSERQGGWTGELFF. Here the CDR3 DNA reads TGTGCCAGCAGTGAAAGACAGGGGGGATGGACCGGGGAGCTGTTTTTT. The chain is built from TRBV2 and TRBJ2-2; 9 nucleotides align to TRBD1. Trimming removed 2 bases from V and 5 bases from J; junction bases left unmatched: 6. Germline CDR1 and CDR2: SNHLY and FYNNEI. This CDR3 spans 16 amino acids.

This clonotype was detected only a few times. The rearrangement uses TRBV20-1 and TRBJ2-1, with a weak D call TRBD2 (5 bases). This CDR3 region has 15 residues. Germline lookup yields CDR1 DFQATT and CDR2 SNEGSKA (reference sequence). V lost 5 bases and J lost 0, with 14 bases in between. As DNA, the CDR3 is TGCAGTGCTCGGCGTCTAGCAGACTCCTACAATGAGCAGTTCTTC. This translates into CSARRLADSYNEQFF.

This clonotype was seen a handful of times. The rearrangement links TRBV20-1 to TRBJ2-3, with 9 bases that match TRBD2. This CDR3 is 15 amino acids long. Germline assignment: CDR1 DFQATT and CDR2 SNEGSKA (reference sequence). With 5 bases clipped from V and 7 bases from J, the junction kept 13 bases outside the gene matches. This CDR3 is CSALPIAGVPYTQYF. For the CDR3, the DNA is TGCAGTGCTCTCCCCATAGCGGGAGTACCGTATACGCAGTATTTT.

There are a few counts of this clonotype. The chain carries TRBV25-1 and TRBJ1-2; the D gene is possibly TRBD1 (6 bases). This CDR3 spans 17 amino acids. From germline, CDR1 is MGHDK and CDR2 SYGVNS. Trimming took off 2 bases at V and 3 bases at J, with 19 bases between the two ends. CDR3 sequence reads: CASSEMLNGAGDYGYTF. As DNA, the CDR3 is TGTGCCAGCAGTGAAATGCTGAACGGGGCAGGGGACTATGGCTACACCTTC.

This clonotype has at least ten counts. This chain connects TRBV7-6 to TRBJ1-1; D call uncertain. CDR1 is SGHVS, CDR2 FNYEAQ, per germline. V was shortened by 1 base and J by 1 base, with 4 bases between the two germline ends. CDR3 size: 13 residues. CDR3 sequence: CASSLEGNTEAFF. The CDR3 DNA is TGTGCCAGCAGCTTAGAGGGGAACACTGAAGCTTTCTTT.

This clonotype occurred many times. The chain is built from TRBV28 and TRBJ2-1; D possibly corresponds to TRBD1 (5 bases). Germline V gives CDR1 MDHEN, CDR2 SYDVKM. The CDR3 is made up of 15 amino acids. V lost 4 bases to trimming and J lost 9 bases, with 19 bases between them. The CDR3 reads CASSSGLRSRSEQFF. The DNA of the CDR3 is TGTGCCAGCAGTTCAGGGTTGCGGAGTAGGAGTGAGCAGTTCTTC. Together with reference TRBV28 and TRBJ2-1, the CDR3 gives the full variable domain: DVKVTQSSRYLVKRTGEKVFLECVQDMDHENMFWYRQDPGLGLRLIYFSYDVKMKEKGDIPEGYSVSREKKERFSLILESASTNQTSMYLCASSSGLRSRSEQFFGPGTRLTVL.

The chain carries TRBV5-1 and TRBJ1-1; D remains ambiguous. CDR3 length: 15 amino acids. Deletions cut 4 bases from V and 5 bases from J, with 18 bases between. Germline V gene sequence: CDR1 SGHRS, CDR2 YFSETQ. The CDR3 region has the DNA TGCGCCAGCAGCCTTCCTACTCCGAGTGGAACTGAAGCTTTCTTT. Translating gives CASSLPTPSGTEAFF.

This clonotype was seen ten or more times. The chain uses TRBV6-6 and TRBJ1-2, with 7 bases that match TRBD1. Looked up from germline, CDR1 is MNHNY and CDR2 is SVGAGI (reference sequence). J lost 7 bases, V lost 10 bases, and 12 bases had no gene match. The CDR3 totals 13 residues. The CDR3 is CATTPPTGPGYTF. For the CDR3, the DNA is TGTGCCACAACTCCCCCGACAGGGCCTGGCTACACCTTC.

The J gene is TRBJ1-2, the V gene TRBV4-3; possible D gene TRBD1, 5 bases. The CDR3 is 17 residues long. Germline lookup yields CDR1 LGHNA and CDR2 YSLEER. V shed 0 bases and J shed 10 bases, with 24 bases lying between them. CDR3 nucleotides: TGCGCCAGCAGCCAAGATTGGGACGAGATAGGAGCAATTGTCTACACCTTC. It codes for CASSQDWDEIGAIVYTF.

There are many counts of this clonotype. The CDR3 DNA is TGCAGTGCTAGAGATCAAGGCGGGAGTAGGTCCTACAATGAGCAGTTCTTC. Translating it yields CSARDQGGSRSYNEQFF. The gene calls are TRBV20-1 and TRBJ2-1; TRBD2 agrees at 7 bases. The trim removed 0 bases at V and 1 base at J, leaving 9 bases unmatched. This CDR3 region has 17 residues. CDR1 and CDR2 (germline): DFQATT, SNEGSKA (reference sequence).

In this sample, this clonotype turned up many times. This sequence joins TRBV5-1 and TRBJ1-4, with 8 bases fitting TRBD1. Germline lookup yields CDR1 SGHRS and CDR2 YFSETQ. This CDR3 is built from 15 residues. V gave up 3 bases and J gave up 2 bases; unmatched junction bases: 3. The CDR3 sequence is CASSSYRGTNEKLFF. The CDR3 DNA reads TGCGCCAGCAGCTCCTACAGGGGGACTAATGAAAAACTGTTTTTT.

The sample holds many counts of this clonotype. The limits of the CDR3 on the DNA are not certain, so only TCRdb's listed CDR3 is given. The CDR3: CASSVGPGDAEAFF. The J gene is TRBJ1-1, the V gene TRBV7-9; the table assigns TRBD1, which was not confirmed against the DNA. With termini counted, the CDR3 has 14 amino acids. Germline lookup yields CDR1 SEHNR and CDR2 FQNEAQ (reference sequence).

Many counts were recorded for this clonotype. The CDR3: CSVDFNLNYGYTF. CDR3 DNA: TGCAGCGTTGATTTCAACCTTAACTATGGCTACACCTTC. V is TRBV29-1 and J is TRBJ1-2; no firm D call. V lost 3 bases and J 1 base, leaving 9 bases between the germline ends. In germline, CDR1 is SQVTM, CDR2 ANQGSEA. The CDR3 contains 13 residues.

This clonotype was detected only a few times. V gene TRBV12-3 or TRBV12-4 combines with J gene TRBJ1-1; D gene ambiguous. V was cut by 5 bases and J by 9 bases, with 16 bases left in between. The CDR3 runs to 13 residues. The CDR3 bases are TGTGCCAGCAGTCTGGGTGCTTCCCCGCAAGCTTTCTTT. Residues: CASSLGASPQAFF.

This clonotype was counted ten times or more. CDR3 sequence reads: CASSLGADALYEQYF. CDR3 nucleotides: TGTGCCAGCAGCTTAGGAGCGGATGCCCTTTACGAGCAGTACTTC. V is TRBV7-2 and J is TRBJ2-7; possibly TRBD2 for D (5 bases). The CDR3 contains 15 residues. Germline CDR1 reads SGHTA; CDR2 reads FQGNSA. V lost 1 base to trimming and J lost 4 bases, with 14 bases between them.

This clonotype was recorded at least ten times. The chain employs TRBV6-5 and TRBJ1-4; D is undetermined. V lost 5 bases and J 8 bases, leaving 12 bases between the germline ends. The CDR3 has 13 residues. Germline lookup yields CDR1 MNHEY and CDR2 SVGAGI. CDR3 coding DNA: TGTGCCAGCAGTCAGATAGGTTTGGAAAAACTGTTTTTT. Translated, it gives CASSQIGLEKLFF.

At least ten counts were recorded for this clonotype. The gene calls are TRBV4-3 and TRBJ2-2; no clear D gene. The germline CDR1 and CDR2 sequences are LGHNA and YSLEER. The V end lost 4 bases, the J end lost 5 bases, and 8 bases lay between the germline ends. The CDR3 extends over 13 amino acids. CDR3: CASSLRPTGELFF. Written as DNA, the CDR3 is TGCGCCAGCAGCCTTAGACCGACCGGGGAGCTGTTTTTT.

The gene calls are TRBV9 and TRBJ2-1; D remains ambiguous. This CDR3 contains 15 residues. CDR1 and CDR2 (germline): SGDLS, YYNGEE. V gave up 0 bases and J gave up 4 bases, with 11 bases separating them. The CDR3 sequence is CASSVVPLPYNEQFF. For the CDR3, the DNA is TGTGCCAGCAGCGTAGTCCCACTCCCTTACAATGAGCAGTTCTTC. Together with reference TRBV9 and TRBJ2-1, the CDR3 gives the full variable domain: DSGVTQTPKHLITATGQRVTLRCSPRSGDLSVYWYQQSLDQGLQFLIQYYNGEERAKGNILERFSAQQFPDLHSELNLSSLELGDSALYFCASSVVPLPYNEQFFGPGTRLTVL.